This T cell receptor (beta chain) is drawn from a study of blood T cells in healthy people across ages. Germline V gene lookup returns CDR1 SGHDN and CDR2 FVKESK. The CDR3 totals 13 residues. V lost 1 base to trimming and J lost 3 bases, with 6 bases between them. Study conclusions and caveats: Age showed a roughly linear inverse relationship with TCR beta diversity per million T cells. TCR beta diversity was tightly associated with the proportion of naive T cells. From one million sequenced T cells, diversity estimates were lower bounds. When set beside aged donors, long-lived donors presented more naive CD4+ cells and higher diversity.

It was with a sample-barcoded 5' primer and a J-beta primer mix that a second PCR of about 7 to 12 cycles was run. Via MiXCR, TCRdb re-called the 5' RACE reads, giving one row per CDR3 protein. The sample has 550,000 to 600,000 distinct CDR3 sequences, 47% seen once. Of note for this clonotype: Its antigen is unidentified.

The material sequenced was blood. The sequence came from a man at least 80 years old in good health. V and J are TRBV14 and TRBJ1-2; no reliable D call. The CDR3 nucleotides are TGTGCCAGCAGCCAAGCCCTCGACTATGGCTACACCTTC. Translation: CASSQALDYGYTF.